Below are 26 T cell receptor beta chains sequenced from a single sample in a study of CD8 T cells in ankylosing spondylitis. From the 5' RACE reads, TCRdb called clonotypes with MiXCR, one entry per CDR3 protein. The sample comprises 230,000 or so distinct CDR3 sequences, approximately 20% of which are singletons, and roughly a third rests with the top ten. Sequencing input: blood, either unsorted or a sorted T cell fraction (not recorded which). Receptors originate from a male donor with ankylosing spondylitis or in good health (not recorded which).

The V gene is TRBV11-1, the J gene TRBJ2-7, with 13 bases fitting TRBD2. Germline V gives CDR1 SGHAT, CDR2 FQDESV (reference sequence). The length of the CDR3 is 15 residues. J lost 5 bases, V lost 3 bases, and 4 bases had no gene match. The CDR3 bases are TGTGCCAGCAGCTTGGGGACTAGCGGGATTAACGAGCAGTACTTC. Translation gives CASSLGTSGINEQYF.

The CDR3 here is CSATLDIPNEQFF. CDR3 sequence (DNA): TGCAGTGCTACTTTGGACATACCCAATGAGCAGTTCTTC. J is TRBJ2-1 and V is TRBV20-1, with TRBD1 as a possible D gene (5 bases). CDR1 is DFQATT and CDR2 is SNEGSKA in the germline V gene (reference sequence). V was trimmed by 4 bases and J by 6 bases, leaving 13 bases between them. The CDR3 totals 13 residues.

For this clonotype: Relative to the germline gene, one junction end is altered; a read error may explain this. The chain couples TRBV7-6 to TRBJ2-1, with 11 bases lining up with TRBD2. The CDR3 is made up of 14 amino acids. Germline-derived CDR1 and CDR2 are SGHVS and FNYEAQ. In DNA, the CDR3 is TGTCCCAGCAGCTCCCTAGCGGGGGGCAATGAGCAGTTCTTC. This sequence encodes CPSSSLAGGNEQFF.

A note on this clonotype: One end of the junction does not line up with germline, which may come from a read error. The chain uses TRBV7-8 and TRBJ2-7; tentative D call: TRBD1 (6 bases). The CDR3 extends over 15 amino acids. The V gene's germline CDR1 is SGHVS and CDR2 FQNEAQ. CDR3 in DNA: TGTACCAGCAGCTTAGTTTTAGGGGGCTCCTACGAGCAGTACTTC. Its translation is CTSSLVLGGSYEQYF.

The rearrangement uses TRBV20-1 and TRBJ1-2; maybe TRBD1 (6 bases). This CDR3 region has 13 residues. The V end was cut by 4 bases, the J end by 6 bases, with 15 bases between. Germline CDR1 DFQATT, CDR2 SNEGSKA (reference sequence). As DNA, the CDR3 is TGCAGTGCTAAGGGACAAGGAATGGATGGCTACACCTTC. Translated: CSAKGQGMDGYTF.

The chain links TRBV5-8 to TRBJ2-1; D gene ambiguous. The CDR3 runs to 17 residues. CDR1 and CDR2 from the germline V gene are SGHTS and YDEGEE. The V end was cut by 0 bases, the J end by 3 bases, with 16 bases between. The CDR3 region has the DNA TGTGCCAGCAGCTTGGGTCTAGTAAGCTCGGGCTACAATGAGCAGTTCTTC. This codes for CASSLGLVSSGYNEQFF.

The chain combines TRBV3-1 with TRBJ2-7; no clear D gene. The CDR3 loop spans 15 amino acids. Per germline, CDR1 LGHDT and CDR2 YNNKEL (reference sequence). V was cut by 0 bases and J by 3 bases, with 12 bases left in between. The CDR3 sequence is CASSQDSSPGYEQYF. CDR3 DNA: TGTGCCAGCAGCCAAGACTCCTCCCCTGGCTACGAGCAGTACTTC.

This chain connects TRBV12-3 or TRBV12-4 to TRBJ2-1; 10 bases match TRBD2. The CDR3 covers 14 residues. Trimming took 10 bases from V and 4 from J; bases not matched to a gene: 7. CDR3 coding DNA: TGTGCCACCCTACTAGCGGGACCGTACAATGAGCAGTTCTTC. It codes for CATLLAGPYNEQFF.

This clonotype was detected only a few times. The chain is built from TRBV6-5 and TRBJ1-6; D gene uncertain. Per the germline V gene, CDR1 is MNHEY and CDR2 is SVGAGI. The CDR3 sequence is 16 residues long. V was cut by 3 bases and J by 6 bases, with 15 bases left in between. For the CDR3, the DNA is TGTGCCAGCAGTTATAACAGAACTCCAGTTAATTCACCCCTCCACTTT. Translating gives CASSYNRTPVNSPLHF.

The chain joins TRBV20-1 to TRBJ2-7; D not resolved. V was trimmed by 3 bases and J by 2 bases, leaving 11 bases between them. The CDR3 contains 13 residues. Per germline, CDR1 DFQATT and CDR2 SNEGSKA (reference sequence). The CDR3 DNA is TGCAGTGCTAGGGAAGGCAGAACCTACGAGCAGTACTTC. It specifies CSAREGRTYEQYF.

This sequence joins TRBV12-3 or TRBV12-4 and TRBJ2-7; either TRBD1 or TRBD2 may supply D (7 bases each). The ends were cut back, 2 bases at V and 5 bases at J, with 13 bases in the middle. This CDR3 is built from 14 residues. Written as DNA, the CDR3 is TGTGCCAGCAGTTTATGGGGAGGGGGCGACGAGCAGTACTTC. Amino acid sequence: CASSLWGGGDEQYF.

This clonotype was picked up many times. This chain links TRBV12-3 or TRBV12-4 with TRBJ2-7; no clear D gene. V was pared by 5 bases and J by 2 bases, with 13 bases between. The CDR3 extends over 14 amino acids. CDR3 protein: CASSPGRGAYEQYF. Written as DNA, the CDR3 is TGTGCCAGCAGTCCTGGAAGAGGTGCCTACGAGCAGTACTTC.

This clonotype occurred a few times. J is TRBJ2-6 and V is TRBV7-2; 7 nucleotides match TRBD1. Germline V lookup: CDR1 SGHTA, CDR2 FQGNSA. V lost 0 bases and J lost 2; bases outside the gene matches: 16. This CDR3 region has 21 residues. CDR3 in amino acids: CASSLARETGVSLAGANVLTF. In DNA, the CDR3 is TGTGCCAGCAGCTTAGCTCGAGAAACAGGGGTCTCCCTGGCTGGGGCCAACGTCCTGACTTTC. The full variable domain, rest sourced from reference TRBV7-2 and TRBJ2-6, is GAGVSQSPSNKVTEKGKDVELRCDPISGHTALYWYRQSLGQGLEFLIYFQGNSAPDKSGLPSDRFSAERTGGSVSTLTIQRTQQEDSAVYLCASSLARETGVSLAGANVLTFGAGSRLTVL.

This clonotype was picked up a small number of times. The chain recombines TRBV15 with TRBJ2-1; no reliable D call. The CDR3 runs to 15 residues. V shed 4 bases and J shed 4 bases, with 14 bases lying between them. Germline CDR1 LNHNV, CDR2 YYDKDF (reference sequence). The DNA for the CDR3 is TGTGCCACCAGCACCGGGCCAGCCTCTTACAATGAGCAGTTCTTC. Amino acid sequence: CATSTGPASYNEQFF.

This clonotype was seen a handful of times. V is TRBV5-1 and J is TRBJ1-2, with D hard to call. The CDR3 covers 15 residues. Per the germline V gene, CDR1 is SGHRS and CDR2 is YFSETQ. Trimming stripped 4 bases from V and 3 bases from J, with 16 bases between. In nucleotides, the CDR3 is TGCGCCAGCAGCCTGGTAGTTGCGGGAGACTATGGCTACACCTTC. It yields the protein CASSLVVAGDYGYTF.

This clonotype came up a few times. The chain couples TRBV12-3 or TRBV12-4 to TRBJ1-1; D remains ambiguous. V shed 1 base and J shed 4 bases, with 7 bases lying between them. The CDR3 has 13 residues. CDR3 in amino acids: CASSLGVATEAFF. CDR3 nucleotide sequence: TGTGCCAGCAGTTTAGGGGTTGCCACTGAAGCTTTCTTT.

The CDR3 is CASSQATSGVYNEQFF. In DNA form, the CDR3 reads TGCGCCAGCAGCCAAGCTACTTCGGGAGTCTACAATGAGCAGTTCTTC. V gene TRBV4-1 combines with J gene TRBJ2-1; D is perhaps TRBD2 (6 bases). Germline V gene lookup returns CDR1 MGHRA and CDR2 YSYEKL. This CDR3 contains 16 residues. V was cut by 1 base and J by 3 bases, with 13 bases left in between.

In its sample, this clonotype was seen a few times. The V gene is TRBV15, the J gene TRBJ1-5; 7 bases agree with TRBD1. The germline V gene has CDR1 LNHNV and CDR2 YYDKDF (reference sequence). The CDR3 is made up of 16 amino acids. V was clipped by 3 bases and J by 6 bases; unmatched bases: 11. The CDR3 protein is CATSRVRQGSRQPQHF. In nucleotides, the CDR3 is TGTGCCACCAGCAGGGTAAGACAGGGCTCACGTCAGCCCCAGCATTTT.

This clonotype was detected only a few times. V usage is TRBV27 and J usage is TRBJ2-1; D unresolved. Germline loops: CDR1 MNHEY, CDR2 SMNVEV (reference sequence). The germline V and J ends were trimmed by 1 base and 2 bases, with 9 bases remaining between them. This CDR3 spans 15 amino acids. Here the CDR3 DNA reads TGTGCCAGCAGTTTATATATTTCCGCCTACAATGAGCAGTTCTTC. Its protein product is CASSLYISAYNEQFF.

This clonotype was seen more than once but under ten times. The chain is built from TRBV10-3 and TRBJ1-5; D may be TRBD1 (5 bases). The CDR3 consists of 15 residues. Trimming took off 4 bases at V and 2 bases at J, with 12 bases between the two ends. Germline V CDR1 and CDR2: ENHRY, SYGVKD. CDR3 DNA: TGTGCCATCAGTGCTTCAGGGTTGCGCAATCAGCCCCAGCATTTT. As protein: CAISASGLRNQPQHF.

This clonotype was counted between two and nine times. J is TRBJ2-7 and V is TRBV4-1; D unclear. CDR1 and CDR2 from the germline V gene are MGHRA and YSYEKL. The ends were cut back, 0 bases at V and 2 bases at J, with 8 bases in the middle. There are 14 residues in the CDR3. This chain's CDR3 is CASSQEVAAYEQYF. Written as DNA, the CDR3 is TGCGCCAGCAGCCAAGAAGTAGCAGCCTACGAGCAGTACTTC.

The chain combines TRBV12-3 or TRBV12-4 with TRBJ2-2, with D perhaps TRBD2 (5 bases). With 9 bases removed from V and 6 bases from J, the gap between germline ends came to 17 bases. This CDR3 contains 14 residues. CDR3 in amino acids: CARRARLAAGELFF. DNA for the CDR3: TGTGCCAGGAGAGCAAGGCTAGCCGCCGGGGAGCTGTTTTTT.

The chain recombines TRBV7-9 with TRBJ1-5, with D perhaps TRBD1 (5 bases). The CDR3 length is 14 residues. Germline lookup yields CDR1 SEHNR and CDR2 FQNEAQ (reference sequence). With 4 bases removed from V and 3 bases from J, the gap between germline ends came to 10 bases. This chain's CDR3 is CASSSQGNNQPQHF. In nucleotides, the CDR3 is TGTGCCAGCAGCTCCCAGGGAAACAATCAGCCCCAGCATTTT.

Comment on this clonotype: One end of the junction fails to match germline, which may point to a read error. CDR3 in DNA: TGTGCCAGCACAAACAACTACGGACAGGGCAATAAGCAGTTCTTC. Amino acid sequence: CASTNNYGQGNKQFF. The chain couples TRBV6-1 to TRBJ2-1; TRBD1 matches at 8 bases. Per the germline V gene, CDR1 is MNHNS and CDR2 is SASEGT. This CDR3 has 15 residues.

The genes are TRBV3-1 and TRBJ2-7, with 7 bases lining up with TRBD2. The length of the CDR3 is 16 residues. Losses at the gene ends were 0 bases for V and 3 bases for J; bases not matched to a gene: 8. Germline V CDR1 and CDR2: LGHDT, YNNKEL (reference sequence). The CDR3 protein is CASSQEIGTTIYEQYF. The CDR3 DNA is TGTGCCAGCAGCCAAGAGATAGGGACTACCATCTACGAGCAGTACTTC.

This clonotype appeared a few times. This chain connects TRBV19 to TRBJ1-1; possible D gene TRBD1, 6 bases. V was pared by 8 bases and J by 4 bases, with 8 bases between. The CDR3 length is 11 residues. Germline-derived CDR1 and CDR2 are LNHDA and SQIVND (reference sequence). CDR3 sequence reads: CASLRGTEAFF. CDR3 in DNA: TGTGCCAGTCTCAGGGGCACTGAAGCTTTCTTT.